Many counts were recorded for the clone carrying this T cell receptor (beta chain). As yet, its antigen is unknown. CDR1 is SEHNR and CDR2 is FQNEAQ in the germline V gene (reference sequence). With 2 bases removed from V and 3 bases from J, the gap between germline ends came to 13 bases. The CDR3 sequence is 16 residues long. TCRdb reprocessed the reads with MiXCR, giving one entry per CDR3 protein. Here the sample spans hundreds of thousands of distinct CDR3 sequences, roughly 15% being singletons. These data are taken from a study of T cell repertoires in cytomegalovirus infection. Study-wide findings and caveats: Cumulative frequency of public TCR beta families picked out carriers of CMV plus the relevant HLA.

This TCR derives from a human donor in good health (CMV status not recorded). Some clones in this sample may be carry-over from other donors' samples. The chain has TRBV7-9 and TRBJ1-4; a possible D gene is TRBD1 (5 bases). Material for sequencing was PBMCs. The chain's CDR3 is CASSLPYRTANEKLFF. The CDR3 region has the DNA TGTGCCAGCAGCTTACCCTACAGGACGGCTAATGAAAAACTGTTTTTT.